This T cell receptor beta chain was profiled in a study of molecular identifiers for immune sequencing clone quantification (dated by TCRdb to the late 2010s). As for the study more broadly: For a replicate experiment, RNA from roughly 20,000 or 100,000 naive CD8 T cells was divided into five aliquots, of which four were sequenced. This methods study benchmarked molecular-identifier clustering-based TCR repertoire sequencing (MIDCIRS) and TCR RNA copy counting, using CD8 T cells to do so.

With regard to this clonotype: Its antigen is currently not known. A read error may explain this, as a much larger clone is one base away.

There are 13 amino acids in the CDR3, from cysteine to phenylalanine inclusive. Only the CDR3 region is kept as DNA, spanning 39 bases read in frame from base 1. CDR1 and CDR2 are read off the germline V gene as MGHDK and SYGVNS. Broader findings and caveats from the paper: Identical TCR molecules sharing a barcode could cause highly expanded clone sizes to be underestimated. When barcode sub-clustering was omitted, TCR diversity was inflated by chimeric consensus sequences, with chimeras reaching as high as 47%. Naive libraries contained spiked-in Jurkat TCR RNA (approximately ten copies' worth), which is not part of the donor repertoire. In CMV-specific effector cells, over 97% of molecules were held by clones above 20 RNA copies, whereas under 1% of molecules were held by such clones in naive cells. Spiked-in Jurkat TCR RNA equal to a single cell's worth was reported to be detectable even within one million naive CD8 T cells. Modeling indicated approximately 2.7 TCR RNA copies recovered per cell, compared with around 10 by digital PCR, which implies a capture efficiency of 25% to 35%.

The library relied on PCR. TCRdb lists the instrument as Illumina HiSeq 4000. Bulk TCR libraries were generated as previously described, with the TCR primers listed in Table S5 used. Total RNA was purified with the Qiagen AllPrep DNA/RNA kit. Reads from multiple sequencing runs of the same library were pooled before analysis. Regarding the original processing steps: Reads were retained only if their TCR constant sequence matched exactly, and those retained reads were trimmed to 150 nt and grouped according to their 12-nt molecular barcodes. Within each barcode group, reads were sub-clustered at a 15% Levenshtein threshold, and quality-weighted consensus sequences were built per RNA molecule. Non-functional sequences were discarded, and so were lower-count sequences lying one edit away from another sequence. On the basis of fitting two negative binomial distributions, barcode sub-clusters with fewer than 20% of the maximum read count were discarded. The public reads were reprocessed in TCRdb via fastp at Q25 and MiXCR, keeping in-frame beta chains. Each CDR3 protein appears once, grouped with its most common genes and DNA. TCRdb, not the authors, supplied the V and J calls. Within this sample are over 600,000 distinct CDR3 sequences, with about 20% of them counted one time only. Around 0.9% of the sample is taken by the ten largest.

Libraries of naive CD8 T cells were built from approximately 20,000 to 1,000,000 sorted cells, with 10%, 30% or 50% of the purified RNA used. On a BD FACSAria II, naive CD8 T cells were FACS-sorted as CD8+CD4-CCR7+CD45RA+ and collected into RLT Plus buffer. Roughly nine TCR copies' worth of Jurkat RNA were spiked into roughly 19,000-1,000,000 naive CD8 T cell samples to test detection sensitivity. CD8 T cells were enriched using RosetteSep CD8+ T Cell Enrichment Cocktail and Ficoll-Paque, and the enriched cells then underwent ACK red cell lysis. The sequence derives from a human donor in good health. Some libraries in this study had Jurkat cell RNA spiked in. Specimen: naive CD8+ T cells from blood, with Jurkat cell RNA spiked in. In light of the paper, this sample's cell subset or site label describes: FACS-sorted CD8+CD4-CCR7+CD45RA+ naive T cells. The rearranged segments are TRBV25-1 and TRBJ1-1; TRBD1 is possibly the D segment (5 matching bases). The nucleotide sequence reads as follows: TGTGCCAGCAGTGAACGGGGGGGACCTGAAGCTTCCTTT. The resulting protein is CASSERGGPEASF.